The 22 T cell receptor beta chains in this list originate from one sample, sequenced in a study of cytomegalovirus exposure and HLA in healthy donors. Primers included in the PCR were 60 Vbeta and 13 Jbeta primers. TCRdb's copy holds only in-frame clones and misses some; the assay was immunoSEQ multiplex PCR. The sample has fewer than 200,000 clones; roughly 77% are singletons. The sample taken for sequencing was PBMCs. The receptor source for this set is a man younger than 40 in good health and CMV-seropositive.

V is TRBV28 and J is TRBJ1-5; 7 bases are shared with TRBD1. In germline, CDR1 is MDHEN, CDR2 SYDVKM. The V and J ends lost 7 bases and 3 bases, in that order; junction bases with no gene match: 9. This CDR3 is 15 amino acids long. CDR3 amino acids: CASILRGTDNQPQHF. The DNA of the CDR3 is TGTGCCAGCATCCTTCGGGGGACAGACAATCAGCCCCAGCATTTT.

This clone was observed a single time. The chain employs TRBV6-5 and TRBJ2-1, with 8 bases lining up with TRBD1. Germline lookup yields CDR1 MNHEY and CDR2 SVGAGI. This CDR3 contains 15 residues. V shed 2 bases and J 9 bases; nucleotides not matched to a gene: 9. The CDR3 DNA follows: TGTGCCAGCAGTTACACAGGGGGATGGGATATTGAGCAGTTCTTC. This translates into CASSYTGGWDIEQFF.

The CDR3 here is CASSSWGGGDTGELFF. The CDR3, as DNA: TGTGCCAGCAGCTCGTGGGGGGGAGGGGACACCGGGGAGCTGTTTTTT. The V call is TRBV11-3, the J call TRBJ2-2; 7 bases map to TRBD2. The ends lost 4 bases at V and 3 bases at J; junction bases unmatched: 8. Germline V CDR1 and CDR2: SGHNT, YENEEA. CDR3 length: 16 amino acids.

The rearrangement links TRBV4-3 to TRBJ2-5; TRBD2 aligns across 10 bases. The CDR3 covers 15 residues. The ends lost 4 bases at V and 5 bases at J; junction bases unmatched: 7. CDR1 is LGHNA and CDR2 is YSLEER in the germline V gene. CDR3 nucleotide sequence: TGCGCCAGCAGCCCAGCCTCTAGCGGGGGTGAGACCCAGTACTTC. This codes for CASSPASSGGETQYF.

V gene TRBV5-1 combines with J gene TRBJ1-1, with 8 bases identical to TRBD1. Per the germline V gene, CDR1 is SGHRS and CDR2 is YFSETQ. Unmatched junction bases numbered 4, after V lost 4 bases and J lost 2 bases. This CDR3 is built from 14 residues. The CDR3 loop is CASSVGTGNTEAFF. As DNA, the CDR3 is TGCGCCAGCAGCGTGGGGACAGGCAACACTGAAGCTTTCTTT.

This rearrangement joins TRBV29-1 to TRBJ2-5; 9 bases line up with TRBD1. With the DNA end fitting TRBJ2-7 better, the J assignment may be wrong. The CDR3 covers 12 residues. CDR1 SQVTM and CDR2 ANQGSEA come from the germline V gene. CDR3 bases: TGCAGCGTATGGACAGGGGAGGGCGAGCAGTACTTC. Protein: CSVWTGEGEQYF.

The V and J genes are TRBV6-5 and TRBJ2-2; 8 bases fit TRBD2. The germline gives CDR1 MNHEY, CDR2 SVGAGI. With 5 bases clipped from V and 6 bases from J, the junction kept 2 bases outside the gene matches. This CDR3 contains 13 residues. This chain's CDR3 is CASSETSAGELFF. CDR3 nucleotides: TGTGCCAGCAGTGAGACTAGCGCCGGGGAGCTGTTTTTT.

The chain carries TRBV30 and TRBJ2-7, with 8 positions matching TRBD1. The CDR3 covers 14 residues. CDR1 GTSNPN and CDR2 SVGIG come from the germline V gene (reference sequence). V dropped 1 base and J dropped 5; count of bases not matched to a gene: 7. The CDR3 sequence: CAWSDPGQVDEQYF. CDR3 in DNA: TGTGCCTGGAGTGACCCGGGACAGGTCGACGAGCAGTACTTC.

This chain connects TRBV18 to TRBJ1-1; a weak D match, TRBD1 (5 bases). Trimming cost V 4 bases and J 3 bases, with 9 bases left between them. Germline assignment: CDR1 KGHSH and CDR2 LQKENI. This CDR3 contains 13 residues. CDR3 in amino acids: CASSQGVDTEAFF. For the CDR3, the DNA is TGTGCCAGCTCACAAGGGGTGGACACTGAAGCTTTCTTT.

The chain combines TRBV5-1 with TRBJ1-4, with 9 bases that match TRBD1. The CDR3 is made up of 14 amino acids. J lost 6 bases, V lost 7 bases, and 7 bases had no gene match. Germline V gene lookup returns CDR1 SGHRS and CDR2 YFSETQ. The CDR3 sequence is CASGPRDRDEKLFF. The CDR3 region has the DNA TGCGCCAGCGGGCCCCGGGACAGGGATGAAAAACTGTTTTTT.

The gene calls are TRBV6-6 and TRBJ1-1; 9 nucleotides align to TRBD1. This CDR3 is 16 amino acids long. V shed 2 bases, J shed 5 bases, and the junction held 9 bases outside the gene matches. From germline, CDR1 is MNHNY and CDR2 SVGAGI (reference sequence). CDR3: CASSYAGQGGKTEAFF. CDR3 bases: TGTGCCAGCAGTTACGCGGGACAGGGTGGGAAAACTGAAGCTTTCTTT.

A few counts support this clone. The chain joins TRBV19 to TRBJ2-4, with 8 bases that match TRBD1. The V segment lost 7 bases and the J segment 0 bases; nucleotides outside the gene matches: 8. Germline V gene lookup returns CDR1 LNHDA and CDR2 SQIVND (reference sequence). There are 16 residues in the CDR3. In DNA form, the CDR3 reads TGTGCCAGTAACCCAAGGACAGGGCTAGCCAAAAACATTCAGTACTTC. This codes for CASNPRTGLAKNIQYF.

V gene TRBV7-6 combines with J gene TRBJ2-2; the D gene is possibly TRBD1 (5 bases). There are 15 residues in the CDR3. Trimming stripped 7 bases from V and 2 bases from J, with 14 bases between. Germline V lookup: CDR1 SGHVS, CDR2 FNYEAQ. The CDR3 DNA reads TGTGCCAGCACCCCAGGAACAGGCAACACCGGGGAGCTGTTTTTT. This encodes CASTPGTGNTGELFF.

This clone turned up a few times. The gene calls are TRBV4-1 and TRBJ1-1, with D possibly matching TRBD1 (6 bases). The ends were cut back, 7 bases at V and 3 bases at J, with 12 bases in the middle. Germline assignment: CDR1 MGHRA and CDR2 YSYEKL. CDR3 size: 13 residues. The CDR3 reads CASTRDTYTEAFF. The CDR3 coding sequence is TGCGCCAGCACCCGGGACACCTACACTGAAGCTTTCTTT.

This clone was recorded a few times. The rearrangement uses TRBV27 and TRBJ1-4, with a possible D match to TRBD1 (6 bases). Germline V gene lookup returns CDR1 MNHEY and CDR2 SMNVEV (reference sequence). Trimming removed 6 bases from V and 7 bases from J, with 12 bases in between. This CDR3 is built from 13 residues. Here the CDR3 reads CASRGGWSEKLFF. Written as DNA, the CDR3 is TGTGCCAGCAGAGGGGGATGGTCTGAAAAACTGTTTTTT. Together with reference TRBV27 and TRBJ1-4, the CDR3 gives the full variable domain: EAQVTQNPRYLITVTGKKLTVTCSQNMNHEYMSWYRQDPGLGLRQIYYSMNVEVTDKGDVPEGYKVSRKEKRNFPLILESPSPNQTSLYFCASRGGWSEKLFFGSGTQLSVL.

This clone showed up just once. CDR3 sequence reads: CASSFGVAGAGEQFF. CDR3 sequence (DNA): TGCGCCAGCAGCTTCGGGGTAGCGGGGGCAGGTGAGCAGTTCTTC. The chain joins TRBV5-1 to TRBJ2-1; the match to TRBD2 covers 9 bases. The CDR3 has 15 amino acids. Losses at the gene ends were 2 bases for V and 9 bases for J; bases not matched to a gene: 9. Germline V CDR1 and CDR2: SGHRS, YFSETQ.

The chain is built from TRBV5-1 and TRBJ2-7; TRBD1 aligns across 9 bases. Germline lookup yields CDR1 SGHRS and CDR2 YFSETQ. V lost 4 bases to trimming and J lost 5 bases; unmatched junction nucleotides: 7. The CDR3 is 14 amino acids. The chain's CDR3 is CASSGDRGINEQYF. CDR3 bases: TGCGCCAGCAGCGGAGACAGGGGGATAAACGAGCAGTACTTC.

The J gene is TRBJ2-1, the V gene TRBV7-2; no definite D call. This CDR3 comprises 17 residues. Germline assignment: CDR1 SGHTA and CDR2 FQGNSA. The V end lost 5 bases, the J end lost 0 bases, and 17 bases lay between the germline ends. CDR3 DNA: TGTGCCAGCAGCCAAGAGTCGAGGTTTTACTCCTACAATGAGCAGTTCTTC. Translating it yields CASSQESRFYSYNEQFF.

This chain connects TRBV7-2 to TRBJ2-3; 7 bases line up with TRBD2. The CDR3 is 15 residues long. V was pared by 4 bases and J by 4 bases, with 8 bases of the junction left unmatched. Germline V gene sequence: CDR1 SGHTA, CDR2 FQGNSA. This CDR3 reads CASSWEGGAADTQYF. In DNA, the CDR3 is TGTGCCAGCAGCTGGGAGGGTGGGGCGGCAGATACGCAGTATTTT.

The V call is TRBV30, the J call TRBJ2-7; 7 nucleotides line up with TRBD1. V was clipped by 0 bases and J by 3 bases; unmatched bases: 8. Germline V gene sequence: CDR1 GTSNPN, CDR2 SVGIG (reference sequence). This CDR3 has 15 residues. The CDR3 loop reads CAWSVPSHRGYEQYF. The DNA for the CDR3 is TGTGCCTGGAGTGTACCCAGCCACAGGGGCTACGAGCAGTACTTC.

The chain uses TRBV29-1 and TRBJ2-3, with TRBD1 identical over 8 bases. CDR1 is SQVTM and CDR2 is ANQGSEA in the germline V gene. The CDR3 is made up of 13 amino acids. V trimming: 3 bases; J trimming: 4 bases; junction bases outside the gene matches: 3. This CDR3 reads CSVDRQGPDTQYF. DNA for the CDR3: TGCAGCGTTGATCGACAGGGGCCAGATACGCAGTATTTT.

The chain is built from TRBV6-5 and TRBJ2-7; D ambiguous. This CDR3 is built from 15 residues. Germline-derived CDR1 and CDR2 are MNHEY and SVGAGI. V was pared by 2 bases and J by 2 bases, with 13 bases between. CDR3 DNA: TGTGCCAGCAGTTACCGAATCGGAGAAGCCTACGAGCAGTACTTC. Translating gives CASSYRIGEAYEQYF.